These 32 T cell receptor beta chains share one sample of origin, sequenced in a study of blood T cell repertoires in COVID-19. Generated by immunoSEQ multiplex PCR, the TCRdb table keeps only in-frame clones and is missing some. Of about 230,000 clones listed, over 70% are singletons. Sequenced material: peripheral blood. The receptors originated from a man aged 80 or over with acute or convalescent COVID-19.

The chain combines TRBV7-6 with TRBJ2-5; 10 bases line up with TRBD2. J gave up 5 bases and V 1 base, and 7 bases lay outside the gene matches. The CDR3 spans 16 residues. The germline V gene encodes CDR1 SGHVS and CDR2 FNYEAQ. For the CDR3, the DNA is TGTGCCAGCAGCTTAGGCTCTAGCGGGAGTAGGGAGACCCAGTACTTC. Translating gives CASSLGSSGSRETQYF.

A few counts support this clone. The V call is TRBV5-1, the J call TRBJ2-7, with a possible D match to TRBD1 (5 bases). Germline V CDR1 and CDR2: SGHRS, YFSETQ. V dropped 2 bases and J dropped 5 bases, with 11 bases sitting between them. The CDR3 is 13 residues long. CDR3: CASSLTGFHEQYF. For the CDR3, the DNA is TGCGCCAGCAGCTTAACAGGATTCCACGAGCAGTACTTC. Variable domain in full (rest from reference TRBV5-1 and TRBJ2-7): KAGVTQTPRYLIKTRGQQVTLSCSPISGHRSVSWYQQTPGQGLQFLFEYFSETQRNKGNFPGRFSGRQFSNSRSEMNVSTLELGDSALYLCASSLTGFHEQYFGPGTRLTVT.

This clone has just one count. The rearrangement uses TRBV7-6 and TRBJ2-2; 11 bases match TRBD2. The CDR3 contains 19 residues. From germline, CDR1 is SGHVS and CDR2 FNYEAQ. With V trimmed by 5 bases and J by 0 bases, 11 bases remained unmatched. The CDR3 DNA reads as TGTGCCAGCAGCCGACGAGGGGCTAGCGGGGGGACGAACACCGGGGAGCTGTTTTTT. It yields the protein CASSRRGASGGTNTGELFF.

The DNA for the CDR3 is TGTGCCAGTAGTATAGATAGGACGGGACAGTTCTTC. Translation: CASSIDRTGQFF. The gene calls are TRBV19 and TRBJ2-1; possibly TRBD2 for D (5 bases). Germline CDR1 reads LNHDA; CDR2 reads SQIVND (reference sequence). This CDR3 is 12 amino acids long. With 0 bases removed from V and 13 bases from J, the gap between germline ends came to 10 bases.

This chain connects TRBV28 to TRBJ1-2; 7 bases are shared with TRBD1. This CDR3 has 12 residues. J was trimmed by 2 bases and V by 11 bases; bases with no gene match: 5. In germline, CDR1 is MDHEN, CDR2 SYDVKM. CDR3 in amino acids: CAHRQGNYGYTF. CDR3 DNA sequence: TGTGCCCACCGACAGGGCAACTATGGCTACACCTTC.

This sequence joins TRBV3-1 (or the pseudogene TRBV3-2) and TRBJ2-1, with 8 nucleotides matching TRBD1. J was trimmed by 6 bases and V by 4 bases; bases with no gene match: 11. Germline CDR1 and CDR2: LGHDT and YNNKEL (reference sequence). The CDR3 has 16 residues. The CDR3 coding sequence is TGTGCCAGCAGCCTGACCGCAGGGGGCGGAAGCAATGAGCAGTTCTTC. It specifies CASSLTAGGGSNEQFF.

The chain recombines TRBV5-1 with TRBJ2-2, with 8 bases matching TRBD1. The CDR3 is 15 amino acids. Trimming removed 3 bases from V and 5 bases from J; junction bases left unmatched: 6. Germline values: CDR1 SGHRS, CDR2 YFSETQ. The CDR3 here is CASSYSGGVTGELFF. The CDR3 DNA reads TGCGCCAGCAGCTACTCAGGGGGCGTTACCGGGGAGCTGTTTTTT.

This chain connects TRBV3-1 (or the pseudogene TRBV3-2) to TRBJ2-1; TRBD1 is a possible D gene (6 bases). The ends were cut back, 1 base at V and 10 bases at J, with 14 bases in the middle. Looked up from germline, CDR1 is LGHDT and CDR2 is YNNKEL (reference sequence). The CDR3 covers 14 residues. CDR3 residues: CASSQAGQRGEQFF. Written as DNA, the CDR3 is TGTGCCAGCAGCCAAGCCGGACAGCGCGGGGAGCAGTTCTTC.

This clone appeared a few times. Other DNA sequences in the same sample also yield this CDR3. The chain couples TRBV4-1 to TRBJ1-3, with D possibly matching TRBD1 (5 bases). The germline CDR1 and CDR2 sequences are MGHRA and YSYEKL. The CDR3 length is 14 residues. Trimming removed 4 bases at V and 4 bases at J, with 11 bases between. The CDR3 bases are TGCGCCAGCAGCCCCGGGGCGGGAGGAAACACCATATATTTT. It translates to CASSPGAGGNTIYF.

V gene TRBV27 combines with J gene TRBJ2-7, with D possibly being TRBD2 (6 bases). Germline V gene sequence: CDR1 MNHEY, CDR2 SMNVEV (reference sequence). V lost 3 bases, J lost 4 bases, and 10 bases lay in between. The CDR3 spans 13 residues. The CDR3 protein is CASSFLGGYEQYF. DNA for the CDR3: TGTGCCAGCAGTTTTTTGGGGGGATACGAGCAGTACTTC.

The chain recombines TRBV7-6 with TRBJ1-6, with 8 bases fitting TRBD1. J was trimmed by 8 bases and V by 5 bases; bases with no gene match: 8. This CDR3 contains 15 residues. Germline V gives CDR1 SGHVS, CDR2 FNYEAQ. CDR3 region: CASSRGAGGDSPLHF. CDR3 nucleotides: TGTGCCAGCAGCCGAGGGGCAGGGGGCGATTCACCCCTCCACTTT. Filled out from reference TRBV7-6 and TRBJ1-6, the complete variable domain reads GAGVSQSPRYKVTKRGQDVALRCDPISGHVSLYWYRQALGQGPEFLTYFNYEAQQDKSGLPNDRFSAERPEGSISTLTIQRTEQRDSAMYRCASSRGAGGDSPLHFGNGTRLTVT.

The gene calls are TRBV3-1 (or the pseudogene TRBV3-2) and TRBJ2-7; 8 bases are shared with TRBD2. V shed 9 bases and J 2 bases; nucleotides not matched to a gene: 18. CDR3 size: 17 residues. Germline V gene lookup returns CDR1 LGHDT and CDR2 YNNKEL (reference sequence). The CDR3 nucleotides are TGTGCCAGACGGGACACCCTAACTAGCGGACCACCCTACGAGCAGTACTTC. This codes for CARRDTLTSGPPYEQYF.

This clone came up a few times. The chain joins TRBV19 to TRBJ2-1, with TRBD2 as a possible D gene (7 bases). The germline V gene encodes CDR1 LNHDA and CDR2 SQIVND (reference sequence). The CDR3 runs to 16 residues. Trimming left V 2 bases short and J 1 base short, with 12 bases between. This CDR3 reads CASSIRGARSYNEQFF. CDR3 in DNA: TGTGCCAGTAGTATACGGGGGGCGCGGTCCTACAATGAGCAGTTCTTC.

The chain joins TRBV6-6 to TRBJ2-2; TRBD2 is a possible D gene (6 bases). Trimming stripped 6 bases from V and 1 base from J, with 9 bases between. Germline V gene sequence: CDR1 MNHNY, CDR2 SVGAGI (reference sequence). The CDR3 runs to 14 residues. DNA of the CDR3: TGTGCCAGCAGGGTTAGCGGGAACACCGGGGAGCTGTTTTTT. Translated, it gives CASRVSGNTGELFF.

This chain joins TRBV2 and TRBJ2-7; weak D call: TRBD1 (5 bases). The CDR3 consists of 14 residues. Germline V gives CDR1 SNHLY, CDR2 FYNNEI. The V gene lost 4 bases and the J gene lost 6 bases, with 16 bases spanning the gap. The CDR3 is CASSAQGTSLEQYF. Here the CDR3 DNA reads TGTGCCAGCAGTGCGCAGGGAACTTCCCTCGAGCAGTACTTC.

This rearrangement joins TRBV2 to TRBJ1-4; D unclear. Germline CDR1 and CDR2: SNHLY and FYNNEI. The ends were cut back, 4 bases at V and 0 bases at J, with 6 bases in the middle. This CDR3 is built from 14 residues. The chain's CDR3 is CASSVRPTNEKLFF. The DNA for the CDR3 is TGTGCCAGCAGTGTGCGGCCAACTAATGAAAAACTGTTTTTT.

The chain couples TRBV11-1 to TRBJ2-7, with D possibly matching TRBD1 (6 bases). CDR3 length equals 16 residues. Germline values: CDR1 SGHAT, CDR2 FQDESV (reference sequence). V gave up 2 bases and J gave up 2 bases, with 16 bases separating them. The CDR3 spells CASSLRRTETPYEQYF. The DNA of the CDR3 is TGTGCCAGCAGCTTACGTCGGACAGAGACCCCCTACGAGCAGTACTTC.

The chain links TRBV28 to TRBJ1-3, with TRBD1 identical over 8 bases. This CDR3 contains 16 residues. With V trimmed by 0 bases and J by 7 bases, 8 bases remained unmatched. Germline values: CDR1 MDHEN, CDR2 SYDVKM. DNA for the CDR3: TGTGCCAGCAGTTTATGGGCCCGGACAGGGCCCAACACCATATATTTT. Translating it yields CASSLWARTGPNTIYF.

This clone has more than one count but fewer than ten. The chain recombines TRBV5-1 with TRBJ2-3, with TRBD2 matching 13 bases. The germline gives CDR1 SGHRS, CDR2 YFSETQ. There are 16 residues in the CDR3. Trimming took 3 bases from V and 1 from J; bases not matched to a gene: 2. CDR3 sequence (DNA): TGCGCCAGCAGCTCCGGGACTAGCGGGGGCACAGATACGCAGTATTTT. Amino acids: CASSSGTSGGTDTQYF.

As DNA, the CDR3 is TGTGCCAGCAGTTGGGGGGTCCCGGATTCACCCCTCCACTTT. Its translation is CASSWGVPDSPLHF. The gene calls are TRBV6-5 and TRBJ1-6, with TRBD1 as a possible D gene (5 bases). The CDR3 spans 14 residues. CDR1 is MNHEY and CDR2 is SVGAGI in the germline V gene. With 4 bases removed from V and 8 bases from J, the gap between germline ends came to 12 bases.

The chain has TRBV28 and TRBJ2-5, with D perhaps TRBD1 (6 bases). This CDR3 contains 19 residues. V shed 2 bases and J shed 5 bases, with 27 bases lying between them. The V gene's germline CDR1 is MDHEN and CDR2 SYDVKM. The CDR3 sequence: CASSLGPRPDSDTGETQYF. The CDR3 region has the DNA TGTGCCAGCAGTTTAGGGCCCCGCCCGGACAGTGACACGGGGGAGACCCAGTACTTC.

The chain employs TRBV7-2 and TRBJ2-7; D is possibly TRBD2 (6 bases). Germline loops: CDR1 SGHTA, CDR2 FQGNSA. Trimming took 6 bases from V and 0 from J, leaving 12 bases between them. CDR3 size: 14 residues. CDR3 in DNA: TGTGCCAGCAGGAAGCGGGTTGACTCCTACGAGCAGTACTTC. Translation: CASRKRVDSYEQYF.

V and J are TRBV6-5 and TRBJ1-5; D uncertain. The CDR3 runs to 13 residues. Germline V lookup: CDR1 MNHEY, CDR2 SVGAGI. With 6 bases removed from V and 8 bases from J, the gap between germline ends came to 14 bases. Written as DNA, the CDR3 is TGTGCCAGCAGACGGGAGCCGAGTGAGCCCCAGCATTTT. This encodes CASRREPSEPQHF.

This clone appeared a few times. The chain recombines TRBV29-1 with TRBJ2-2; D is possibly TRBD1 (6 bases). The germline gives CDR1 SQVTM, CDR2 ANQGSEA. CDR3 length: 12 amino acids. V was pared by 7 bases and J by 5 bases, with 11 bases between. CDR3 DNA sequence: TGCAGCGGATACAGGGCTACCGGGGAGCTGTTTTTT. Its protein is CSGYRATGELFF.

J is TRBJ1-5 and V is TRBV7-8; 9 bases line up with TRBD1. Losses at the gene ends were 5 bases for V and 6 bases for J; bases not matched to a gene: 8. The CDR3 spans 15 residues. Germline V gene lookup returns CDR1 SGHVS and CDR2 FQNEAQ. CDR3 nucleotides: TGTGCCAGCAGCACAAACAGGGGGCCCAGTCAGCCCCAGCATTTT. The encoded protein is CASSTNRGPSQPQHF.

In nucleotides, the CDR3 is TGTGCCAGCAGCCCCGGGCGACAGGGGGCTAATGAAAAACTGTTTTTT. Protein: CASSPGRQGANEKLFF. V usage is TRBV3-1 (or the pseudogene TRBV3-2) and J usage is TRBJ1-4; 9 bases map to TRBD1. Germline V gene sequence: CDR1 LGHDT, CDR2 YNNKEL (reference sequence). The CDR3 contains 16 residues. With 4 bases clipped from V and 3 bases from J, the junction kept 6 bases outside the gene matches.

In DNA form, the CDR3 reads TGCGCCAGCAGCTTGTGGGGGACTAGCGGGGAAGAGACCCAGTACTTC. Translated, it gives CASSLWGTSGEETQYF. This chain joins TRBV5-1 and TRBJ2-5; 13 bases align to TRBD2. Germline V gives CDR1 SGHRS, CDR2 YFSETQ. V shed 1 base and J 3 bases; nucleotides not matched to a gene: 3. CDR3 length: 16 residues.

The CDR3 DNA reads as TGCGCCAGCAGCGAGACTAGCACTGGGGGAGATACGCAGTATTTT. Its protein is CASSETSTGGDTQYF. J is TRBJ2-3 and V is TRBV5-1; 7 bases are shared with TRBD2. From germline, CDR1 is SGHRS and CDR2 YFSETQ. The CDR3 extends over 15 amino acids. J was trimmed by 5 bases and V by 4 bases; bases with no gene match: 10. The full variable domain, completed using reference TRBV5-1 and TRBJ2-3, is KAGVTQTPRYLIKTRGQQVTLSCSPISGHRSVSWYQQTPGQGLQFLFEYFSETQRNKGNFPGRFSGRQFSNSRSEMNVSTLELGDSALYLCASSETSTGGDTQYFGPGTRLTVL.

Concerning this clone: Within the sample, other DNA sequences also encode this same CDR3. The CDR3, as DNA: TGTGCCAGCAGCCAAGGGGGGGGCAATCAGCCCCAGCATTTT. Its protein is CASSQGGGNQPQHF. The gene calls are TRBV3-1 (or the pseudogene TRBV3-2) and TRBJ1-5; D may be TRBD1 (5 bases). The CDR3 extends over 14 amino acids. The V gene's germline CDR1 is LGHDT and CDR2 YNNKEL (reference sequence). The V end lost 1 base, the J end lost 2 bases, and 6 bases lay between the germline ends.

The chain has TRBV19 and TRBJ2-5; TRBD1 matches 7 bases. There are 15 residues in the CDR3. Germline V CDR1 and CDR2: LNHDA, SQIVND (reference sequence). The V gene end was trimmed by 1 base and the J gene end by 2 bases; junction bases not matched to a gene: 4. The CDR3 DNA reads as TGTGCCAGTAGTATAGGACTGGGACAGCAAGAGACCCAGTACTTC. Translated: CASSIGLGQQETQYF.

This chain uses TRBV6-1 with TRBJ1-5; D gene unclear. Germline CDR1 MNHNS, CDR2 SASEGT. The length of the CDR3 is 14 residues. Trimming removed 2 bases from V and 5 bases from J, with 10 bases in between. CDR3 sequence: CASSENDGDQPQHF. DNA of the CDR3: TGTGCCAGCAGTGAAAACGATGGAGATCAGCCCCAGCATTTT.

V gene TRBV14 combines with J gene TRBJ2-3; a weak D match, TRBD1 (5 bases). The V gene's germline CDR1 is SGHDN and CDR2 FVKESK. This CDR3 has 15 amino acids. V shed 1 base and J shed 3 bases, with 11 bases lying between them. This CDR3 is CASSQVGVGTDTQYF. The CDR3 DNA reads TGTGCCAGCAGCCAAGTAGGGGTTGGTACAGATACGCAGTATTTT.